The 22 T cell receptor beta chains reported below all come from one sample, sequenced in a study of vaccination effects on CD4 cells after COVID-19. Cells that had been cultured for less than 13 days were the source of isolated CD4+ T cells. Each person got two doses of an mRNA SARS-CoV-2 vaccine, BNT162b2 or mRNA-1273. The antigens for these receptors are not known. The method was immunoSEQ multiplex PCR; TCRdb's version includes in-frame clones alone and lacks a portion of them. The sample lists tens of thousands of clones; over 70% were seen once. The source was CD4+ T cells from PBMCs cultured without peptide, collected after COVID-19 vaccination. These receptors were taken from a human donor who received a COVID-19 vaccine.

This clone appeared a single time. The chain recombines TRBV7-3 with TRBJ2-3, with D possibly called TRBD1 or TRBD2 (5 bases each). V was cut by 4 bases and J by 5 bases, with 16 bases left in between. Per the germline V gene, CDR1 is SGHTA and CDR2 is FQGTGA. The CDR3 sequence is 15 residues long. The CDR3 region has the DNA TGTGCCAGCAGCTCTGGGCGGGTGAGGGGAGATACGCAGTATTTT. Its protein product is CASSSGRVRGDTQYF.

This clone was seen just once. The gene calls are TRBV28 and TRBJ2-7; maybe TRBD1 (6 bases). CDR1 and CDR2 from the germline V gene are MDHEN and SYDVKM. The V end was cut by 7 bases, the J end by 4 bases, with 20 bases between. CDR3 length equals 15 residues. Here the CDR3 reads CASTPGQSKRYEQYV. In DNA form, the CDR3 reads TGTGCCAGCACTCCGGGACAATCAAAAAGGTACGAGCAGTACGTC.

About this clone: The junction and the germline gene differ at one end; a read error may be behind it. This chain links TRBV6-5 with TRBJ1-4; no clear D. Germline values: CDR1 MNHEY, CDR2 SVGAGI. This CDR3 region has 16 residues. The CDR3 sequence is CASSYLGRGPNGKLFF. The CDR3 coding sequence is TGTGCCAGCAGTTACCTAGGCCGCGGCCCTAATGGAAAACTGTTTTTT.

The rearrangement links TRBV7-3 to TRBJ2-2, with 7 bases lining up with TRBD2. The CDR3 sequence is 15 residues long. CDR1 is SGHTA and CDR2 is FQGTGA in the germline V gene. With V trimmed by 5 bases and J by 1 base, 4 bases remained unmatched. The CDR3 protein is CASSLSGGNTGELFF. The CDR3 bases are TGTGCCAGCAGCCTTTCGGGGGGGAACACCGGGGAGCTGTTTTTT. The full variable domain, its missing parts supplied by reference TRBV7-3 and TRBJ2-2, is GAGVSQTPSNKVTEKGKYVELRCDPISGHTALYWYRQSLGQGPEFLIYFQGTGAADDSGLPNDRFFAVRPEGSVSTLKIQRTERGDSAVYLCASSLSGGNTGELFFGEGSRLTVL.

This chain links TRBV6-1 with TRBJ2-3; 7 bases map to TRBD1. The ends lost 2 bases at V and 1 base at J; junction bases unmatched: 3. Per the germline V gene, CDR1 is MNHNS and CDR2 is SASEGT. This CDR3 is 15 amino acids long. The CDR3 region has the DNA TGTGCCAGCAGTGAACAACAGGGGCGCACAGATACGCAGTATTTT. Its translation: CASSEQQGRTDTQYF.

This clone showed up just a few times. The chain recombines TRBV29-1 with TRBJ1-1; D possibly corresponds to TRBD1 (5 bases). This CDR3 spans 13 amino acids. V gave up 6 bases and J gave up 0 bases, with 11 bases separating them. Germline loops: CDR1 SQVTM, CDR2 ANQGSEA. CDR3 loop: CSVLPDMNTEAFF. The DNA for the CDR3 is TGCAGCGTCCTACCGGACATGAACACTGAAGCTTTCTTT.

The rearrangement joins TRBV16 to TRBJ1-5; a possible D gene is TRBD1 (6 bases). V was shortened by 4 bases and J by 3 bases, with 13 bases between the two germline ends. CDR3 length equals 15 residues. Germline V gene lookup returns CDR1 KGHSY and CDR2 FQNENV. The CDR3 nucleotides are TGTGCCAGCAGCCGGAACAGGGTAGACAATCAGCCCCAGCATTTT. As protein: CASSRNRVDNQPQHF.

This clone appeared a few times. The chain uses TRBV2 and TRBJ2-2; D is possibly TRBD1 or TRBD2 (6 bases each). The CDR3 runs to 17 residues. The germline V gene has CDR1 SNHLY and CDR2 FYNNEI. With 3 bases removed from V and 2 bases from J, the gap between germline ends came to 16 bases. DNA of the CDR3: TGTGCCAGCAGTGATTGGGGGGCAGGAACTAACACCGGGGAGCTGTTTTTT. Protein product: CASSDWGAGTNTGELFF. Combining the CDR3 with reference TRBV2 and TRBJ2-2 gives the whole variable domain EPEVTQTPSHQVTQMGQEVILRCVPISNHLYFYWYRQILGQKVEFLVSFYNNEISEKSEIFDDQFSVERPDGSNFTLKIRSTKLEDSAMYFCASSDWGAGTNTGELFFGEGSRLTVL.

In this sample, this clone turned up once. For the CDR3, the DNA is TGCGCCAGCAGCCAAGATACGGGGAGGAGGGAAAAACTGTTTTTT. Amino acid sequence: CASSQDTGRREKLFF. This chain uses TRBV4-3 with TRBJ1-4; the D is unclear. The CDR3 runs 15 residues. V dropped 0 bases and J dropped 8 bases, with 13 bases sitting between them. Germline loops: CDR1 LGHNA, CDR2 YSLEER.

The gene calls are TRBV5-1 and TRBJ1-2, with D hard to call. Germline assignment: CDR1 SGHRS and CDR2 YFSETQ. The CDR3 extends over 14 amino acids. V was clipped by 0 bases and J by 0 bases, with 6 bases between them. CDR3 region: CASSLDTANYGYTF. CDR3 nucleotide sequence: TGCGCCAGCAGCTTGGACACAGCTAACTATGGCTACACCTTC.

V is TRBV18 and J is TRBJ2-3, with D perhaps matching TRBD2 (5 bases). The V end was cut by 2 bases, the J end by 2 bases, with 8 bases between. Germline CDR1 reads KGHSH; CDR2 reads LQKENI. The CDR3 contains 14 residues. In DNA, the CDR3 is TGTGCCAGCTCACCATCGGGATACACAGATACGCAGTATTTT. Protein product: CASSPSGYTDTQYF.

The CDR3 coding sequence is TGTGCCAGTAGTGATCCAGGGAGGGTTAACGGCAATCAGCCCCAGCATTTT. It is translated as CASSDPGRVNGNQPQHF. The chain employs TRBV19 and TRBJ1-5; perhaps TRBD1 as D (5 bases). Germline V lookup: CDR1 LNHDA, CDR2 SQIVND (reference sequence). V lost 5 bases, J lost 2 bases, and 19 bases lay in between. The CDR3 has 17 amino acids.

The rearrangement uses TRBV4-1 and TRBJ1-4; D is possibly TRBD1 (5 bases). The CDR3 totals 15 residues. Trimming took off 4 bases at V and 0 bases at J, with 9 bases between the two ends. Germline V gene data show CDR1 as MGHRA and CDR2 as YSYEKL. This chain's CDR3 is CASSRPGSTNEKLFF. CDR3 bases: TGCGCCAGCAGCCGGCCAGGGTCAACTAATGAAAAACTGTTTTTT.

The V gene is TRBV30, the J gene TRBJ1-1; 7 bases are shared with TRBD1. Germline V lookup: CDR1 GTSNPN, CDR2 SVGIG (reference sequence). Trimming removed 8 bases from V and 1 base from J; junction bases left unmatched: 10. CDR3 length: 14 amino acids. CDR3 DNA sequence: TGTGCCGGGACCATCGGGACAGAGAACACTGAAGCTTTCTTT. Protein product: CAGTIGTENTEAFF. Full variable domain (missing parts from reference TRBV30 and TRBJ1-1): SQTIHQWPATLVQPVGSPLSLECTVEGTSNPNLYWYRQAAGRGLQLLFYSVGIGQISSEVPQNLSASRPQDRQFILSSKKLLLSDSGFYLCAGTIGTENTEAFFGQGTRLTVV.

The sample holds one count of this clone. V gene TRBV7-2 combines with J gene TRBJ2-1; D gene ambiguous. The CDR3 is 13 amino acids. Germline values: CDR1 SGHTA, CDR2 FQGNSA. V was cut by 1 base and J by 4 bases, with 5 bases left in between. In nucleotides, the CDR3 is TGTGCCAGCAGCTTAGGTTCTTACAATGAGCAGTTCTTC. Protein: CASSLGSYNEQFF.

This rearrangement joins TRBV19 to TRBJ1-1; 8 bases fit TRBD1. The CDR3 is made up of 14 amino acids. Germline lookup yields CDR1 LNHDA and CDR2 SQIVND (reference sequence). Trimming removed 6 bases from V and 4 bases from J; junction bases left unmatched: 7. The CDR3, as DNA: TGTGCCAGTAGGTCTGACAGGGGAGGCACTGAAGCTTTCTTT. As protein: CASRSDRGGTEAFF. The full variable domain, in which reference TRBV19 and TRBJ1-1 provide the parts outside the CDR3, is DGGITQSPKYLFRKEGQNVTLSCEQNLNHDAMYWYRQDPGQGLRLIYYSQIVNDFQKGDIAEGYSVSREKKESFPLTVTSAQKNPTAFYLCASRSDRGGTEAFFGQGTRLTVV.

The chain carries TRBV7-8 and TRBJ2-1; 10 bases are a match to TRBD1. The CDR3 is 17 amino acids. Germline V CDR1 and CDR2: SGHVS, FQNEAQ. Germline trimming cut 0 bases from V and 4 bases from J; bases unmatched to any gene: 6. CDR3 in amino acids: CASSLARTGGRYNEQFF. In DNA form, the CDR3 reads TGTGCCAGCAGCTTAGCGCGGACAGGGGGTCGGTACAATGAGCAGTTCTTC. Variable domain in full (rest from reference TRBV7-8 and TRBJ2-1): GAGVSQSPRYKVAKRGQDVALRCDPISGHVSLFWYQQALGQGPEFLTYFQNEAQLDKSGLPSDRFFAERPEGSVSTLKIQRTQQEDSAVYLCASSLARTGGRYNEQFFGPGTRLTVL.

The chain has TRBV27 and TRBJ1-1, with 11 positions matching TRBD1. V gave up 5 bases and J gave up 5 bases; unmatched junction bases: 10. The germline V gene encodes CDR1 MNHEY and CDR2 SMNVEV (reference sequence). This CDR3 is 16 amino acids long. In nucleotides, the CDR3 is TGTGCCAGCAGTCCCTGGACAGGGGGCAAGGGTACTGAAGCTTTCTTT. This sequence encodes CASSPWTGGKGTEAFF.

This chain uses TRBV7-3 with TRBJ2-1; D not resolved. Germline V CDR1 and CDR2: SGHTA, FQGTGA. The CDR3 is 13 residues long. Trimming cost V 1 base and J 6 bases, with 7 bases left between them. The CDR3 loop is CASSLNSLNEQFF. CDR3 DNA: TGTGCCAGCAGCTTAAACAGCCTCAATGAGCAGTTCTTC. The entire variable domain, with the rest obtained from reference TRBV7-3 and TRBJ2-1, is as follows: GAGVSQTPSNKVTEKGKYVELRCDPISGHTALYWYRQSLGQGPEFLIYFQGTGAADDSGLPNDRFFAVRPEGSVSTLKIQRTERGDSAVYLCASSLNSLNEQFFGPGTRLTVL.

V usage is TRBV6-5 and J usage is TRBJ1-2; D not certain. Germline V gene sequence: CDR1 MNHEY, CDR2 SVGAGI. The CDR3 covers 11 residues. DNA for the CDR3: TGTGGCAGTTATGCTAACTATGGCTACACCTTC. This sequence encodes CGSYANYGYTF.

In this sample, this clone turned up a few times. The chain is built from TRBV7-3 and TRBJ2-6, with D perhaps TRBD1 (5 bases). CDR1 and CDR2 (germline): SGHTA, FQGTGA. Trimming removed 6 bases from V and 7 bases from J, with 19 bases in between. The CDR3 has 16 residues. The DNA of the CDR3 is TGTGCCAGCAGTTCTGGACACTCATCTCTCGCCAACGTCCTGACTTTC. Translating gives CASSSGHSSLANVLTF. Full variable domain (outside the CDR3, taken from reference TRBV7-3 and TRBJ2-6): GAGVSQTPSNKVTEKGKYVELRCDPISGHTALYWYRQSLGQGPEFLIYFQGTGAADDSGLPNDRFFAVRPEGSVSTLKIQRTERGDSAVYLCASSSGHSSLANVLTFGAGSRLTVL.

The rearrangement joins TRBV25-1 to TRBJ2-6; D unclear. V lost 5 bases and J 0 bases, leaving 5 bases between the germline ends. The V gene's germline CDR1 is MGHDK and CDR2 SYGVNS. The CDR3 loop spans 14 amino acids. The CDR3 is CASSPPSGANVLTF. The CDR3 coding sequence is TGTGCCAGCAGTCCGCCCTCTGGGGCCAACGTCCTGACTTTC.